The clone carrying this TCR beta chain was recorded once. What it binds is unknown. Method: immunoSEQ multiplex PCR; TCRdb's copy keeps in-frame clones and lacks some. Here the sample spans about 47,000 clones, around 85% being singletons. With 5 bases removed from V and 10 bases from J, the gap between germline ends came to 15 bases. The CDR3 is 13 amino acids. The germline gives CDR1 SNHLY, CDR2 FYNNEI. The data derive from a study of OX40 agonist ivuxolimab in advanced cancers. Study-wide results and caveats: Partial responders at 0.1-3.0 mg/kg showed near-lowest clonal expansion.

The chain links TRBV2 to TRBJ2-1; TRBD2 might be the D (6 bases). The sequence came from an adult with an advanced solid tumor such as melanoma, head and neck, liver or kidney cancer. This specimen consisted of CD4+ or CD8+ T cells sorted from blood, obtained in a trial of the OX40 agonist ivuxolimab. The CDR3 nucleotides are TGTGCCAGCAGTCGCGGGGTGGACGGCGAGCAGTTCTTC. This translates into CASSRGVDGEQFF.